This T cell receptor beta chain was recovered during a study of T cells after yellow fever vaccination. The wider study: When fractions had low cell numbers, they were prepared with SMART-Seq v4 Ultra Low Input.

CDR3 length equals 16 residues. The germline gives CDR1 MNHEY, CDR2 SVGEGT. With V trimmed by 0 bases and J by 6 bases, 7 bases remained unmatched. On this clonotype itself: The antigen is not known.

5'RACE template switching produced TCR cDNA carrying a universal primer site and UMIs. TCRdb re-derived calls from the 5' RACE reads in MiXCR, one entry per CDR3 protein. The sample carries 150,000 to 200,000 distinct CDR3 sequences, roughly a tenth recorded once. Points from the study as a whole: Peak timing came faster in the weaker secondary response, day 5 versus 15. Most clones from primary vaccination resurfaced after the booster (around 95% CD4, 88% CD8).

The input for sequencing was CD8+ T cells sorted from PBMCs, taken 45 days after the yellow fever booster vaccination. The TCR sequence derives from a man aged 18 to 29 who received the YFV17D yellow fever vaccine. The chain recombines TRBV6-2 or TRBV6-3 with TRBJ2-1, with TRBD2 identical over 8 bases. CDR3 protein: CASSYSSLAGVNEQFF. The DNA for the CDR3 is TGTGCCAGCAGTTACTCGAGTCTAGCGGGTGTCAATGAGCAGTTCTTC.